A selection of T cell receptor beta chains follows, all from one sample in a study of cytomegalovirus exposure and HLA in healthy donors. Produced via immunoSEQ multiplex PCR; TCRdb's table is partial and in-frame only. This table has some 120,000 clones, about 68% appearing once. Sequencing input: PBMCs. These receptors were collected from a middle-aged woman in good health and CMV-seropositive. Each CDR3 is given with its conserved first and last residue. Fields, in order: V gene, J gene, clone size, D gene, CDR3 protein, CDR3 DNA. A D gene is named only where the DNA matches it firmly. Clone size is shown for a subset of rows, as once, few, many or a class of expanded clone.

v_call: TRBV2; j_call: TRBJ1-4; clone_size: few; d_call: NA; cdr3_aa: CASSTDRSGEKLFF; cdr3_nt: TGTGCCAGCAGTACCGACAGATCCGGTGAAAAACTGTTTTTT
v_call: TRBV27; j_call: TRBJ1-5; clone_size: NA; d_call: NA; cdr3_aa: CASSLAQNQPQHF; cdr3_nt: TGTGCCAGCAGTTTGGCACAGAATCAGCCCCAGCATTTT
v_call: TRBV7-3; j_call: TRBJ2-2; clone_size: NA; d_call: NA; cdr3_aa: CASSLGRWGADTGELFF; cdr3_nt: TGTGCCAGCAGCTTAGGGAGGTGGGGAGCGGACACCGGGGAGCTGTTTTTT
v_call: TRBV7-9; j_call: TRBJ2-4; clone_size: NA; d_call: NA; cdr3_aa: CASSLYSAKKENIQYF; cdr3_nt: TGTGCCAGCAGCTTATATTCAGCGAAAAAGGAAAACATTCAGTACTTC
v_call: TRBV6-1; j_call: TRBJ1-4; clone_size: NA; d_call: NA; cdr3_aa: CASSVHMATNEKLFF; cdr3_nt: TGTGCCAGCAGTGTACACATGGCAACTAATGAAAAACTGTTTTTT
v_call: TRBV7-2; j_call: TRBJ1-5; clone_size: NA; d_call: NA; cdr3_aa: CASSRGNSNQPQHF; cdr3_nt: TGTGCCAGCAGCAGGGGGAATAGCAATCAGCCCCAGCATTTT
v_call: TRBV4-1; j_call: TRBJ2-1; clone_size: once; d_call: NA; cdr3_aa: CASSVSIHRNEQFF; cdr3_nt: TGCGCCAGCAGCGTGTCCATCCATCGGAATGAGCAGTTCTTC
v_call: TRBV30; j_call: TRBJ1-3; clone_size: once; d_call: NA; cdr3_aa: CAWSAPISGNTIYF; cdr3_nt: TGTGCCTGGAGTGCCCCTATCTCTGGAAACACCATATATTTT
v_call: TRBV7-3; j_call: TRBJ2-3; clone_size: few; d_call: NA; cdr3_aa: CASSVTSTDTQYF; cdr3_nt: TGTGCCAGCAGCGTCACTAGCACAGATACGCAGTATTTT
v_call: TRBV7-9; j_call: TRBJ2-7; clone_size: NA; d_call: TRBD2; cdr3_aa: CASSGVGTGGTYEQYF; cdr3_nt: TGTGCCAGCAGCGGGGTCGGGACGGGAGGAACCTACGAGCAGTACTTC
v_call: TRBV7-7; j_call: TRBJ2-7; clone_size: NA; d_call: TRBD1; cdr3_aa: CASSSGDRYEQYF; cdr3_nt: TGTGCTAGCAGCTCCGGGGACAGATACGAGCAGTACTTC
v_call: TRBV15; j_call: TRBJ1-2; clone_size: NA; d_call: NA; cdr3_aa: CATSRAPSSYGYTF; cdr3_nt: TGTGCCACCAGCAGAGCTCCCTCCAGCTATGGCTACACCTTC
v_call: TRBV7-3; j_call: TRBJ1-1; clone_size: once; d_call: NA; cdr3_aa: CASSLGLSEAFF; cdr3_nt: TGTGCCAGCAGCTTAGGTTTGAGTGAAGCTTTCTTT
v_call: TRBV6-1; j_call: TRBJ2-5; clone_size: NA; d_call: NA; cdr3_aa: CASSEDLTEYQETQYF; cdr3_nt: TGTGCCAGCAGTGAAGATCTGACGGAGTACCAAGAGACCCAGTACTTC
v_call: TRBV5-1; j_call: TRBJ2-6; clone_size: NA; d_call: TRBD2; cdr3_aa: CASSSGTRSGANVLTF; cdr3_nt: TGCGCCAGCAGCAGCGGGACTAGGTCTGGGGCCAACGTCCTGACTTTC
v_call: TRBV27; j_call: TRBJ2-3; clone_size: NA; d_call: TRBD1; cdr3_aa: CASGTGGNFIDTQYF; cdr3_nt: TGTGCCAGCGGAACAGGGGGCAATTTTATTGATACGCAGTATTTT
v_call: TRBV14; j_call: TRBJ2-3; clone_size: NA; d_call: TRBD1; cdr3_aa: CASSVTGFYTDTQYF; cdr3_nt: TGTGCCAGCAGCGTGACAGGGTTCTACACAGATACGCAGTATTTT
v_call: TRBV19; j_call: TRBJ2-7; clone_size: NA; d_call: NA; cdr3_aa: CASSIAGRSYEQYF; cdr3_nt: TGTGCCAGTAGTATAGCGGGTCGCTCCTACGAGCAGTACTTC
v_call: TRBV4-1; j_call: TRBJ1-4; clone_size: NA; d_call: TRBD1; cdr3_aa: CASSPSRDRVLYEKLFF; cdr3_nt: TGCGCCAGCAGCCCATCCCGGGACAGGGTTCTATATGAAAAACTGTTTTTT
v_call: TRBV19; j_call: TRBJ1-1; clone_size: NA; d_call: NA; cdr3_aa: CASSRDTEAFF; cdr3_nt: TGTGCCAGTAGTCGGGACACTGAAGCTTTCTTT
v_call: TRBV9; j_call: TRBJ2-1; clone_size: NA; d_call: NA; cdr3_aa: CASSASGDGEQFF; cdr3_nt: TGTGCCAGCAGCGCCTCAGGGGACGGCGAGCAGTTCTTC
v_call: TRBV6-5; j_call: TRBJ2-1; clone_size: NA; d_call: NA; cdr3_aa: CASRPSGELYNEQFF; cdr3_nt: TGTGCCAGCAGACCATCGGGGGAGTTATACAATGAGCAGTTCTTC
v_call: TRBV9; j_call: TRBJ2-1; clone_size: few; d_call: TRBD2; cdr3_aa: CASSTSGRISYNEQFF; cdr3_nt: TGTGCCAGCAGTACTAGCGGGAGGATCTCCTACAATGAGCAGTTCTTC
v_call: TRBV7-2; j_call: TRBJ2-2; clone_size: NA; d_call: NA; cdr3_aa: CASSLGSGNTGELFF; cdr3_nt: TGTGCCAGCAGCTTAGGATCAGGAAACACCGGGGAGCTGTTTTTT
v_call: TRBV5-1; j_call: TRBJ1-6; clone_size: few; d_call: NA; cdr3_aa: CASSFGRDNSPLHF; cdr3_nt: TGCGCCAGCAGCTTTGGCAGGGATAATTCACCCCTCCACTTT
v_call: TRBV19; j_call: TRBJ2-3; clone_size: few; d_call: TRBD2; cdr3_aa: CASSPREAGIGWMTDDTDTQYF; cdr3_nt: TGTGCCAGTAGCCCAAGGGAAGCGGGAATTGGTTGGATGACGGATGACACAGATACGCAGTATTTT
v_call: TRBV19; j_call: TRBJ1-1; clone_size: NA; d_call: TRBD1; cdr3_aa: CASRSGTGSPRGNTEAFF; cdr3_nt: TGTGCCAGTAGATCCGGGACAGGCTCACCGAGGGGGAACACTGAAGCTTTCTTT
v_call: TRBV19; j_call: TRBJ1-4; clone_size: NA; d_call: NA; cdr3_aa: CASSMSVDDEKLFF; cdr3_nt: TGTGCCAGTAGTATGTCGGTTGATGATGAAAAACTGTTTTTT
v_call: TRBV10-2; j_call: TRBJ2-7; clone_size: NA; d_call: NA; cdr3_aa: CASRIDSSLTYEQYF; cdr3_nt: TGCGCCAGCAGAATTGACAGCAGCCTAACCTACGAGCAGTACTTC
v_call: TRBV11-2; j_call: TRBJ2-2; clone_size: NA; d_call: TRBD2; cdr3_aa: CASSFTTGGPSGELFF; cdr3_nt: TGTGCCAGCAGCTTTACAACGGGAGGGCCGAGCGGGGAGCTGTTTTTT
v_call: TRBV25-1; j_call: TRBJ2-6; clone_size: NA; d_call: NA; cdr3_aa: CASLSRVGANVLTF; cdr3_nt: TGTGCCAGCCTGAGCAGGGTTGGGGCCAACGTCCTGACTTTC
v_call: TRBV4-1; j_call: TRBJ2-1; clone_size: NA; d_call: TRBD2; cdr3_aa: CASSQDKLAGRVNNEQFF; cdr3_nt: TGCGCCAGCAGCCAAGATAAACTAGCGGGTCGCGTCAACAATGAGCAGTTCTTC
v_call: TRBV7-2; j_call: TRBJ2-3; clone_size: NA; d_call: NA; cdr3_aa: CASSHRGYWGQGTDTQYF; cdr3_nt: TGTGCCAGCAGCCATAGGGGGTATTGGGGTCAGGGCACAGATACGCAGTATTTT
v_call: TRBV13; j_call: TRBJ2-3; clone_size: few; d_call: NA; cdr3_aa: CASSYFGTRGRADTQYF; cdr3_nt: TGTGCCAGCAGCTACTTCGGGACACGCGGCCGGGCAGATACGCAGTATTTT
v_call: TRBV4-3; j_call: TRBJ2-1; clone_size: NA; d_call: NA; cdr3_aa: CASSQGPTNEQFF; cdr3_nt: TGCGCCAGCAGCCAAGGCCCAACAAATGAGCAGTTCTTC
v_call: TRBV2; j_call: TRBJ1-3; clone_size: NA; d_call: TRBD1; cdr3_aa: CASSHKQGASGNTIYF; cdr3_nt: TGTGCCAGCAGTCATAAACAGGGGGCCTCTGGAAACACCATATATTTT
v_call: TRBV27; j_call: TRBJ2-7; clone_size: NA; d_call: TRBD2; cdr3_aa: CASSLLAGSYEQYF; cdr3_nt: TGTGCCAGCAGTTTGCTAGCGGGTTCCTACGAGCAGTACTTC
v_call: TRBV29-1; j_call: TRBJ2-7; clone_size: NA; d_call: NA; cdr3_aa: CSVLRGSYEQYF; cdr3_nt: TGCAGCGTTCTACGGGGTTCCTACGAGCAGTACTTC
v_call: TRBV6-1; j_call: TRBJ2-1; clone_size: NA; d_call: TRBD1; cdr3_aa: CASSAYRDRGINEQFF; cdr3_nt: TGTGCCAGCAGTGCCTACCGGGACAGGGGGATCAATGAGCAGTTCTTC
v_call: TRBV5-1; j_call: TRBJ2-7; clone_size: NA; d_call: NA; cdr3_aa: CASSLEGDYIYEQYF; cdr3_nt: TGCGCCAGCAGCCTCGAGGGGGACTACATCTACGAGCAGTACTTC
v_call: TRBV19; j_call: TRBJ1-2; clone_size: NA; d_call: NA; cdr3_aa: CASRYSVGYTF; cdr3_nt: TGTGCCAGTCGATATAGTGTGGGCTACACCTTC
v_call: TRBV28; j_call: TRBJ2-7; clone_size: NA; d_call: TRBD2; cdr3_aa: CASRRGSAYEQYF; cdr3_nt: TGTGCCAGCAGGCGCGGGAGCGCCTACGAGCAGTACTTC
v_call: TRBV5-4; j_call: TRBJ1-2; clone_size: few; d_call: NA; cdr3_aa: CASSPGQIHYGYTF; cdr3_nt: TGTGCCAGCAGTCCCGGACAGATTCACTATGGCTACACCTTC
v_call: TRBV4-1; j_call: TRBJ2-6; clone_size: once; d_call: TRBD2; cdr3_aa: CASSSQAGADSGANVLTF; cdr3_nt: TGCGCCAGCAGCTCTCAAGCGGGAGCAGACTCTGGGGCCAACGTCCTGACTTTC
v_call: TRBV28; j_call: TRBJ1-2; clone_size: NA; d_call: NA; cdr3_aa: CASSPSGGVRYGYTF; cdr3_nt: TGTGCCAGCAGCCCCTCTGGGGGGGTTCGGTATGGCTACACCTTC